Below, one TCR beta chain is given with its context. Eligibility was restricted to patients presenting with advanced solid tumors that lacked tumor-infiltrating lymphocytes. Covering alpha and beta chains, TRAV- and TRBV-specific primers were used for the first-strand cDNA. With a constant-region primer and a V-primer adapter, TCRs were subjected to 20 PCR cycles of amplification. mRNA that had been isolated underwent amplification through in vitro transcription. TCRdb reprocessed the reads with MiXCR, giving one entry per CDR3 protein. The sample shows about 10,000 distinct CDR3 sequences, about two fifths of them seen only once. This record belongs to a study of low-dose radiotherapy and immunotherapy resistance in tumors. Study background: Aspirin was administered orally at 300 mg daily for four cycles, commencing on cycle 1 day 1.

This CDR3 region has 12 residues. The V and J ends lost 4 bases and 4 bases respectively, with 10 bases between them. The germline V gene has CDR1 SQVTM and CDR2 ANQGSEA. The chain combines TRBV29-1 with TRBJ2-5, with D perhaps matching TRBD2 (6 bases). The TCR originated in a human donor with advanced metastatic prostate, ovarian, gallbladder or colorectal cancer (not recorded which). This table probably holds off-target reads from a library built for another chain. The CDR3 DNA reads as TGCAGCGTTGGTCAGGGAGGAGAGACCCAGTACTTC. Protein sequence: CSVGQGGETQYF.